A selection of T cell receptor beta chains follows, all from one sample in a study of T-cell memory formation after mild COVID-19. TCRdb re-called the 5' RACE reads through MiXCR, storing one row per CDR3 protein. The table records 140,000 or so distinct CDR3 sequences, 6% of them present only once. Input material: PBMCs or a T cell subset sorted from them (not recorded which). All receptors derive from an adult woman who had mild COVID-19 (a few samples of this study predate the infection). Cell type and time point are not known. Both conserved end residues are part of each CDR3. D genes are given only for firm matches. Size tells how often a clone was seen (once, few, many) or the class of an expanded clone, and some rows leave it out.

V gene: TRBV12-3/TRBV12-4; J gene: TRBJ1-1; clone size: many; D gene: .; CDR3 DNA: TGTGCCAGCAGTTTCGGGGGAAGAAACACTGAAGCTTTCTTT; CDR3 protein: CASSFGGRNTEAFF
V gene: TRBV7-9; J gene: TRBJ2-2; clone size: .; D gene: TRBD2; CDR3 DNA: TGTGCCAGCAGCCTACCGATAGCGGGACCCGGGGAGCTGTTTTTT; CDR3 protein: CASSLPIAGPGELFF
V gene: TRBV5-1; J gene: TRBJ2-5; clone size: few; D gene: .; CDR3 DNA: TGCGCCAGCAGCTGGAGAGGGACGCGTCAAGAGACCCAGTACTTC; CDR3 protein: CASSWRGTRQETQYF
V gene: TRBV12-3/TRBV12-4; J gene: TRBJ2-7; clone size: .; D gene: TRBD1; CDR3 DNA: TGTGCCAGCAGGGAAGGACAGGGGCCCTACGAGCAGTACTTC; CDR3 protein: CASREGQGPYEQYF
V gene: TRBV29-1; J gene: TRBJ1-5; clone size: many; D gene: .; CDR3 DNA: TGCAGCGTCACTCTGGGGGGCTGGCAGCCCCAGCATTTT; CDR3 protein: CSVTLGGWQPQHF
V gene: TRBV5-1; J gene: TRBJ2-2; clone size: .; D gene: TRBD1; CDR3 DNA: TGCGCCAGCACTCGGGGACAGCTCGCGAACACCGGGGAGCTGTTTTTT; CDR3 protein: CASTRGQLANTGELFF
V gene: TRBV7-9; J gene: TRBJ2-5; clone size: .; D gene: .; CDR3 DNA: TGTGCCAGCAGCCCCCAGGGACGTATCCCCGGAGAGACCCAGTACTTC; CDR3 protein: CASSPQGRIPGETQYF
V gene: TRBV24-1; J gene: TRBJ1-1; clone size: many; D gene: .; CDR3 DNA: TGTGCCAACAGCCCCAAATTCTGGCGCCAAATGTATATGAACACTGAAGCTTTCTTT; CDR3 protein: CANSPKFWRQMYMNTEAFF
V gene: TRBV19; J gene: TRBJ2-7; clone size: few; D gene: TRBD1; CDR3 DNA: TGTGCCAGTAGTACACTTACAGGGGTCCACGAGCAGTACTTC; CDR3 protein: CASSTLTGVHEQYF
V gene: TRBV19; J gene: TRBJ2-1; clone size: .; D gene: TRBD2; CDR3 DNA: TGTGCCAGTAGAGGACTAGCGGGAGTCCATGAGCAGTTCTTC; CDR3 protein: CASRGLAGVHEQFF
V gene: TRBV5-4; J gene: TRBJ2-1; clone size: many; D gene: .; CDR3 DNA: TGTGCCAGCAGCTTGGCTGGCCGTACCTACAATGAGCAGTTCTTC; CDR3 protein: CASSLAGRTYNEQFF
V gene: TRBV7-2; J gene: TRBJ2-3; clone size: few; D gene: .; CDR3 DNA: TGTGCCAGCAGCTTTCTAGGGGCCGCAGATACGCAGTATTTT; CDR3 protein: CASSFLGAADTQYF
V gene: TRBV27; J gene: TRBJ2-5; clone size: many; D gene: TRBD1; CDR3 DNA: TGTGCCAGCAGTTTAAGACAGGGGGAGACCCAGTACTTC; CDR3 protein: CASSLRQGETQYF
V gene: TRBV29-1; J gene: TRBJ1-2; clone size: many; D gene: .; CDR3 DNA: TGCAGCGTTGAAGACAGGGACTATGGCTACACCTTC; CDR3 protein: CSVEDRDYGYTF
V gene: TRBV7-9; J gene: TRBJ1-2; clone size: .; D gene: TRBD1; CDR3 DNA: TGTGCCAGCAGCTTAGCGGGACAGGGCACCTATGGCTACACCTTC; CDR3 protein: CASSLAGQGTYGYTF
V gene: TRBV10-3; J gene: TRBJ2-7; clone size: many; D gene: TRBD1; CDR3 DNA: TGTGCCATCAGCCCGACAGGGACCGAGCAGTACTTC; CDR3 protein: CAISPTGTEQYF
V gene: TRBV5-1; J gene: TRBJ2-1; clone size: many; D gene: .; CDR3 DNA: TGCGCCAGCAGCTCCCATGGTTTGAAGAGCTCCTACAATGAGCAGTTCTTC; CDR3 protein: CASSSHGLKSSYNEQFF